This TCR beta chain derives from a study of cytomegalovirus exposure and HLA in healthy donors. Study-level results: The availability of immune exposure information extended only to CMV serostatus. In a later analysis, the majority of CMV-associated beta chains seemingly showed HLA restriction. TCR beta chains numbering some 160 were designated cytomegalovirus-associated.

Comment on this clone: Its antigen is currently unknown.

PCR amplification relied on 60 Vbeta primers (plus 13 Jbeta primers). Original handling: As a later analysis found, there were 78 million or so unique TCR beta chains, of which roughly 11 million were shared. This table comes from immunoSEQ multiplex PCR, and its TCRdb copy is limited to in-frame clones, with some not included. The V and J calls and clone size are taken from that table; D and trimming were inferred from the DNA. In the table there are 100,000 to 150,000 clones, roughly 79% of which are singletons. Sequencing used PBMCs. This clonotype was sampled from a man aged 18 to 30 in good health and CMV-seronegative.

CDR3 region: CAWSPTAGSRNTQYF. In DNA, the CDR3 is TGTGCCTGGAGTCCAACTGCAGGGTCCAGAAATACGCAGTATTTT. The chain joins TRBV30 to TRBJ2-3; TRBD1 might be the D (5 bases). V was trimmed by 2 bases and J by 7 bases, leaving 19 bases between them. CDR1 and CDR2 (germline): GTSNPN, SVGIG (reference sequence). This CDR3 spans 15 amino acids.